The entry that follows covers one T cell receptor beta chain sequence. Its antigen is unidentified. The data were taken from a study of beta chain features in type 1 diabetes. Across the whole study: Patients and healthy donors were similar in age, gender and cell yields. Points from the study as a whole: Compared with healthy donors, patients appeared to share more similar naive, central memory and regulatory TCRB repertoires. With patients and controls alike, PCR might favor shorter templates to an equal degree. Across all four CD4+ subsets, people with type 1 diabetes showed modestly shorter TCRB CDR3s.

V was pared by 5 bases and J by 8 bases, with 21 bases of the junction left unmatched. The CDR3 consists of 18 residues. Germline V lookup: CDR1 SEHNR, CDR2 FQNEAQ (reference sequence). Isolated RNA was reverse transcribed in full, so expressed TCRB transcripts were sequenced. Sequenced by immunoSEQ multiplex PCR; TCRdb stores in-frame clones only, minus some. The table shows approximately 160,000 clones, with 63% occurring only once. The V and J genes are TRBV7-9 and TRBJ2-1; 7 nucleotides align to TRBD2. Sample: naive CD4+ T cells from blood. The receptor comes from a man aged 25 to 40 with type 1 diabetes. The CDR3 DNA reads TGTGCCAGCAGCCCAAGACTGGGCGGGGGAATAGCCCTCGATGAGCAGTTCTTC. Amino acid sequence: CASSPRLGGGIALDEQFF.